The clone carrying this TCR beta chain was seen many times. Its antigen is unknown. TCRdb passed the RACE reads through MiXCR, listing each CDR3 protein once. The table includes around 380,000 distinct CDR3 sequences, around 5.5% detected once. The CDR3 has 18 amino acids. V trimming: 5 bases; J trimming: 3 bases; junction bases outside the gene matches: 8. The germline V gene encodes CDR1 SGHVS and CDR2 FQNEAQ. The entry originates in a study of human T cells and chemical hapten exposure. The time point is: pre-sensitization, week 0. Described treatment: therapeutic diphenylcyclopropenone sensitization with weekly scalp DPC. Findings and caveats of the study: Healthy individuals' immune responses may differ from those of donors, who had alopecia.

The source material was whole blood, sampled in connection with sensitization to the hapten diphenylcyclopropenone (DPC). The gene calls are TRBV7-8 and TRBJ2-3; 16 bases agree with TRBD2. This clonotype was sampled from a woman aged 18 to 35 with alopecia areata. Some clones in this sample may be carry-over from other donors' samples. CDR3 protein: CASSVGTSGGARTDTQYF. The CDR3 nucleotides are TGTGCCAGCAGCGTAGGGACTAGCGGGGGGGCTAGGACAGATACGCAGTATTTT.